This TCR beta chain was retrieved from a study of cytomegalovirus exposure and HLA in healthy donors. 13 Jbeta primers and 60 Vbeta primers were used for the PCR. Measured with immunoSEQ multiplex PCR; TCRdb has only the in-frame clones, and not every one. Of approximately 93,000 clones in the sample, approximately 72% were seen once. The source of this sequence is a woman aged 40 to 55 in good health and CMV-seronegative. Sample: PBMCs.

The CDR3 region is CASSQMHPGSAYNEQFF. The CDR3 bases are TGCGCCAGCAGCCAAATGCACCCGGGGTCGGCCTACAATGAGCAGTTCTTC. This sequence joins TRBV4-3 and TRBJ2-1; D might be TRBD2 (5 bases). The CDR3 is made up of 17 amino acids. Germline-derived CDR1 and CDR2 are LGHNA and YSLEER. With 2 bases removed from V and 2 bases from J, the gap between germline ends came to 16 bases.